This T cell receptor beta chain emerged from a study of CD8+CD57+ T cells in acquired aplastic anemia. For sequencing, patients were chosen who had shown expansion of CD8+CD57+ cells by flow cytometry. The CDR3 spans 15 residues. V dropped 5 bases and J dropped 7 bases, with 15 bases sitting between them. The V gene's germline CDR1 is SGHDN and CDR2 FVKESK. The use of genomic DNA as template underpinned the TCR beta VDJ and CDR3 profiling. From the reads, TCRdb called clonotypes with MiXCR, one entry per CDR3 protein. Of 180,000 or so distinct CDR3 sequences listed, 63% are singletons. The sample taken for sequencing was sorted CD4+, CD8+, or CD8+CD57+ T cells (not recorded which) from PBMCs. The TCR sequence derives from a human donor with aplastic anemia. The chain is built from TRBV14 and TRBJ1-6; D uncertain. The CDR3, as DNA: TGTGCCAGCAGCTTAGTTCCCCCGCCAAATTCACCCCTCCACTTT. Its protein is CASSLVPPPNSPLHF.